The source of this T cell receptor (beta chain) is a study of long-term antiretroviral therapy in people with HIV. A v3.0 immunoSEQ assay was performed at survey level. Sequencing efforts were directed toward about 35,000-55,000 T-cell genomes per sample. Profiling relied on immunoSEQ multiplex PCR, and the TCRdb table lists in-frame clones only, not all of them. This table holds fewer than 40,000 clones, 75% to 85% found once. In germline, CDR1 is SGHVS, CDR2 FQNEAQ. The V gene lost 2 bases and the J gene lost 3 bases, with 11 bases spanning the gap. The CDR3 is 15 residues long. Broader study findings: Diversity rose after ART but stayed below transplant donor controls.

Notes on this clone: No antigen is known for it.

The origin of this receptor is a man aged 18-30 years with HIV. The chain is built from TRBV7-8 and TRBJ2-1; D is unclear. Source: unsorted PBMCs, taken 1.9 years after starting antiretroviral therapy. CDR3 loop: CASSLRLPDYNEQFF. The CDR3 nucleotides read TGTGCCAGCAGCTTACGTCTACCGGACTACAATGAGCAGTTCTTC.